A selection of T cell receptor beta chains follows, all from one sample in a study of T cell responses to AZD1222 COVID-19 vaccine. Profiling relied on immunoSEQ multiplex PCR, and the TCRdb table lists in-frame clones only, not all of them. The repertoire holds more than 250,000 clones, with roughly 93% as singletons. The sample consisted of peripheral blood, taken on day 0 of AZD1222 vaccination. The receptors come from an adult in good health. The CDR3 runs from the conserved cysteine through the conserved F or W. D genes are given only for firm matches. Clone size, where shown, is once, few, many, or a class for clones that have expanded.

clone_size j_call d_call v_call cdr3_aa cdr3_nt
NA TRBJ1-6 TRBD1 TRBV6-5 CASRQGAGNSPLHF TGTGCCAGCAGACAGGGGGCAGGTAATTCACCCCTCCACTTT
once TRBJ2-1 TRBD1 TRBV27 CASRGTGPYNEQFF TGTGCCAGCAGGGGGACAGGACCCTACAATGAGCAGTTCTTC
once TRBJ2-3 NA TRBV28 CASSIRTASTDTQYF TGTGCCAGCAGTATCCGGACAGCTAGCACAGATACGCAGTATTTT
NA TRBJ2-2 NA TRBV24-1 CATSAARQDTGELFF TGTGCCACCAGTGCCGCCCGACAGGACACCGGGGAGCTGTTTTTT
NA TRBJ1-2 NA TRBV5-5 CASSPGGEYGYTF TGTGCCAGCAGCCCCGGCGGAGAGTATGGCTACACCTTC
NA TRBJ2-7 NA TRBV9 CASSPGWGIEQYF TGTGCCAGCAGCCCAGGGTGGGGGATTGAGCAGTACTTC
NA TRBJ2-5 TRBD2 TRBV28 CASHDRGSGRMRETQYF TGTGCCAGCCACGACCGGGGTAGCGGGAGAATGAGAGAGACCCAGTACTTC
few TRBJ2-7 TRBD1 TRBV28 CASSSPAGGRYEQYF TGTGCCAGCAGTTCCCCCGCAGGGGGTCGGTACGAGCAGTACTTC
NA TRBJ1-3 NA TRBV7-9 CASSLKGVTGNTIYF TGTGCCAGCAGCTTAAAGGGCGTGACTGGAAACACCATATATTTT
NA TRBJ2-5 NA TRBV28 CASSEPLGGLQETQYF TGTGCCAGCAGTGAACCACTGGGGGGTCTCCAAGAGACCCAGTACTTC
NA TRBJ1-6 TRBD1 TRBV30 CAWRRQGGSPLHF TGTGCCTGGAGAAGACAGGGTGGATCACCCCTCCACTTT
NA TRBJ2-7 NA TRBV19 CASTPSTDVSYEQYF TGTGCCAGTACCCCATCTACAGATGTTTCCTACGAGCAGTACTTC
NA TRBJ2-1 NA TRBV14 CASSAQLKGSLFF TGTGCCAGCAGCGCACAACTTAAGGGTTCGCTTTTCTTC
NA TRBJ1-5 NA TRBV7-2 CASSSFTGRNQPQHF TGTGCCAGCAGCTCCTTTACAGGGAGGAATCAGCCCCAGCATTTT
NA TRBJ2-7 TRBD2 TRBV4-1 CASSQALAGAYEQYF TGCGCCAGCAGCCAAGCACTAGCGGGAGCCTACGAGCAGTACTTC